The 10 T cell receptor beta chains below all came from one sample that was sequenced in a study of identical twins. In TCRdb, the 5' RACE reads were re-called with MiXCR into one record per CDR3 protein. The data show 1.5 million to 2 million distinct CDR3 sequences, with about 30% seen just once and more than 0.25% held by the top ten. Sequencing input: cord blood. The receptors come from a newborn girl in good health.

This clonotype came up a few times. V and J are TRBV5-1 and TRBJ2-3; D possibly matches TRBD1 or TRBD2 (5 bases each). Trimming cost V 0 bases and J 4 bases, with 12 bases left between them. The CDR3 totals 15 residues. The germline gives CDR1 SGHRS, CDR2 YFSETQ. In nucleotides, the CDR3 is TGCGCCAGCAGCTTGGGGGCTCAGGGAGCAGATACGCAGTATTTT. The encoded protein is CASSLGAQGADTQYF.

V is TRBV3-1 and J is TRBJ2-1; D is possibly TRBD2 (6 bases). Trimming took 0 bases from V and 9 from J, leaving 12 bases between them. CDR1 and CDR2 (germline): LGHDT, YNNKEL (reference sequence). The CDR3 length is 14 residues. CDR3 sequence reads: CASSQDRLELEQFF. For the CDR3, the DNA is TGTGCCAGCAGCCAAGATCGACTAGAGCTTGAGCAGTTCTTC.

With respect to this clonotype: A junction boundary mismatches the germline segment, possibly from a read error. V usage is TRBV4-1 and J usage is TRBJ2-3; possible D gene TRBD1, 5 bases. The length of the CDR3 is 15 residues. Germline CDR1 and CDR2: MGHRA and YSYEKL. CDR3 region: CASSQLVVSTGTQYF. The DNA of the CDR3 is TGCGCCAGCAGCCAGCTGGTAGTCAGCACAGGTACGCAGTATTTT.

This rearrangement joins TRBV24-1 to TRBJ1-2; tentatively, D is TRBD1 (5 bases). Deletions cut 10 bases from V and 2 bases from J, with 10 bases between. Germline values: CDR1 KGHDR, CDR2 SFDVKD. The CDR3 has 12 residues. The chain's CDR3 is CATWDGNYGYTF. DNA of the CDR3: TGTGCCACTTGGGACGGAAACTATGGCTACACCTTC.

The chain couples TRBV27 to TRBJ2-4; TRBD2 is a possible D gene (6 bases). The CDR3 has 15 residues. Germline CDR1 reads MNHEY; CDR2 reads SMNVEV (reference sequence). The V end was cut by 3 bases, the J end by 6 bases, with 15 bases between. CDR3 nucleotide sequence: TGTGCCAGCAGTTTCGGAGTTCAGGGAGGAAACATTCAGTACTTC. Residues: CASSFGVQGGNIQYF.

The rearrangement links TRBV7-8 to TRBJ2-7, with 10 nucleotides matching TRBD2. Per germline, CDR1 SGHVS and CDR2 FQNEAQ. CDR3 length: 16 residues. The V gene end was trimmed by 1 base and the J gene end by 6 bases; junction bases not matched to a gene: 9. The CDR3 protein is CASSLGIAGGLLEQYF. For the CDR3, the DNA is TGTGCCAGCAGCTTAGGGATAGCGGGAGGCCTCCTCGAGCAGTACTTC.

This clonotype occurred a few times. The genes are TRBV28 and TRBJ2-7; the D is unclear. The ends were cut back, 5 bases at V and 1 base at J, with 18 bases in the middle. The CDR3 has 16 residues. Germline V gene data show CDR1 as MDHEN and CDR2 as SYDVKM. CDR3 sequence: CASSELKWYRSYEQYF. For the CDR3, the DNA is TGTGCCAGCAGTGAACTTAAATGGTATAGATCCTACGAGCAGTACTTC.

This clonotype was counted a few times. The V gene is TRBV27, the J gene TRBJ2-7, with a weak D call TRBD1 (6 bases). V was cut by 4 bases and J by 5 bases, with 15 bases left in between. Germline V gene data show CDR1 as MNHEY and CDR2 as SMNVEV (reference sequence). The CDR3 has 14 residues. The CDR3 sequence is CASSSQGKRDEQYF. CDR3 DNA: TGTGCCAGCAGTTCACAGGGTAAAAGGGACGAGCAGTACTTC.

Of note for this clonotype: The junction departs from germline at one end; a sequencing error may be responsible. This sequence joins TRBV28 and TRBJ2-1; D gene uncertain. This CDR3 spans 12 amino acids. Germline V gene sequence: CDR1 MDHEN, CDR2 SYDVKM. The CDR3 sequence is CASSPPYNGQFF. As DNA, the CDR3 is TGTGCCAGCAGTCCGCCATACAATGGGCAGTTCTTC.

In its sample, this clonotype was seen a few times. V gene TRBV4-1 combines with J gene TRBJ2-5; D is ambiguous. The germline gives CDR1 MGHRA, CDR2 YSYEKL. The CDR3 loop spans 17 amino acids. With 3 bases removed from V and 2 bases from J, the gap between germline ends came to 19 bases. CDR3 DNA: TGCGCCAGCAGCCACACATTGTCCCGGACGCTTCAAGAGACCCAGTACTTC. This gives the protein CASSHTLSRTLQETQYF.